This entry lists 9 T cell receptor beta chains sequenced from one sample in a study of shared clonotypes between healthy human individuals. Sequencing was performed with immunoSEQ multiplex PCR; in TCRdb, only in-frame clones are kept and a portion is missing. Of roughly 96,000 clones in the sample, about 45% are singletons; the top ten hold roughly 16%. Material for sequencing was PBMCs. The receptors stem from a woman aged 40 to 50 in good health. Some clones in this sample may be carry-over from other donors' samples.

On this clone itself: With only one base between it and a far larger clone, this is likely a read error. Other DNA sequences in this sample translate to the same CDR3. The chain combines TRBV28 with TRBJ1-1, with a tentative D call TRBD1 (6 bases). V was trimmed by 9 bases and J by 6 bases, leaving 11 bases between them. Germline loops: CDR1 MDHEN, CDR2 SYDVKM. This CDR3 has 11 amino acids. CDR3 amino acids: CASLQGPEAFF. In DNA form, the CDR3 reads TGTGCCAGTCTACAGGGACCTGAAGCTTTCTTT.

V and J are TRBV4-3 and TRBJ2-4, with TRBD2 identical over 9 bases. Germline trimming cut 0 bases from V and 7 bases from J; bases unmatched to any gene: 7. Per the germline V gene, CDR1 is LGHNA and CDR2 is YSLEER. The length of the CDR3 is 16 residues. In DNA, the CDR3 is TGCGCCAGCAGCCAAGATGGGGCGGGAGGGAAGAACATTCAGTACTTC. This gives the protein CASSQDGAGGKNIQYF.

This clone showed up many times. The V gene is TRBV5-4, the J gene TRBJ2-3; TRBD2 agrees at 12 bases. The V and J ends lost 4 bases and 3 bases, in that order; junction bases with no gene match: 6. Germline V CDR1 and CDR2: SGHNT, YYREEE (reference sequence). This CDR3 has 16 residues. The CDR3 region is CASSQRLAGVTDTQYF. The CDR3 nucleotides read TGTGCCAGCAGCCAAAGACTAGCGGGAGTAACAGATACGCAGTATTTT.

This clone was seen a single time. The chain combines TRBV6-1 with TRBJ2-7, with D possibly TRBD2 on 5 matching bases. CDR3 size: 13 residues. V was clipped by 6 bases and J by 0 bases, with 9 bases between them. The germline V gene encodes CDR1 MNHNS and CDR2 SASEGT. The CDR3 coding sequence is TGTGCCAGCAGCGGACTTAGCTCCTACGAGCAGTACTTC. Translated, it gives CASSGLSSYEQYF.

Comments on this clone: A far larger clone is a single base away, which makes a read error likely. The gene calls are TRBV29-1 and TRBJ1-1, with TRBD1 as a possible D gene (6 bases). Germline V gene data show CDR1 as SQVTM and CDR2 as ANQGSEA. Trimming took off 7 bases at V and 6 bases at J, with 27 bases between the two ends. There are 16 residues in the CDR3. CDR3 nucleotides: TGCAGCGGACGGAGGGGAGGGGGGCCGGAGGGCGCTGAAGCTTTCTTT. This codes for CSGRRGGGPEGAEAFF.

J is TRBJ2-7 and V is TRBV5-1, with 7 positions matching TRBD1. CDR3 size: 15 residues. V gave up 4 bases and J gave up 6 bases; unmatched junction bases: 13. Germline V gene data show CDR1 as SGHRS and CDR2 as YFSETQ. In nucleotides, the CDR3 is TGCGCCAGCAGCCTCGGACAGGCAACCGGGGCCGAGCAGTACTTC. Translating gives CASSLGQATGAEQYF.

This clone has just a few counts. The genes are TRBV15 and TRBJ2-6; TRBD1 aligns across 7 bases. V dropped 2 bases and J dropped 3; count of bases not matched to a gene: 4. Germline V CDR1 and CDR2: LNHNV, YYDKDF (reference sequence). The CDR3 consists of 16 residues. As DNA, the CDR3 is TGTGCCACCAGCAGAAACAGGGGCGGTGGGGCCAACGTCCTGACTTTC. The encoded protein is CATSRNRGGGANVLTF. The variable domain in full, with the rest retrieved from reference TRBV15 and TRBJ2-6, is DAMVIQNPRYQVTQFGKPVTLSCSQTLNHNVMYWYQQKSSQAPKLLFHYYDKDFNNEADTPDNFQSRRPNTSFCFLDIRSPGLGDTAMYLCATSRNRGGGANVLTFGAGSRLTVL.

The genes are TRBV19 and TRBJ1-5; D ambiguous. Germline V CDR1 and CDR2: LNHDA, SQIVND (reference sequence). V lost 0 bases and J 4 bases, leaving 4 bases between the germline ends. This CDR3 region has 13 residues. The chain's CDR3 is CASSIERNQPQHF. The DNA for the CDR3 is TGTGCCAGTAGTATAGAGAGAAATCAGCCCCAGCATTTT.

This clone has at least ten counts. The chain combines TRBV6-6 with TRBJ2-7, with 8 nucleotides matching TRBD1. J was trimmed by 2 bases and V by 6 bases; bases with no gene match: 9. Germline values: CDR1 MNHNY, CDR2 SVGAGI (reference sequence). The CDR3 has 15 residues. CDR3 amino acids: CASSQGQVGPYEQYF. Written as DNA, the CDR3 is TGTGCCAGCAGCCAGGGACAGGTCGGGCCCTACGAGCAGTACTTC.